Listed below are T cell receptor beta chains from one sample, sequenced in a study of T cells in Graves' hyperthyroidism and ophthalmopathy. TCRdb independently ran MiXCR on the multiplex PCR reads; one entry per CDR3 protein. The profile shows about 480,000 distinct CDR3 sequences, approximately 23% of them singletons. The sequenced material came from blood. The receptor set was obtained from a woman aged 70 to 79 with Graves' ophthalmopathy. CDR3s leave out the opening cysteine and the closing phenylalanine or tryptophan. Only some rows state a clone size, as once, few, many or a class for expanded clones.

cdr3_aa: ASKEAGIPGELF
j_call: TRBJ2-2
clone_size: many
v_call: TRBV6-1

cdr3_aa: ASGGWSSYNSPLH
j_call: TRBJ1-6
clone_size: once
v_call: TRBV25-1

cdr3_aa: ASSLGGSGSRNEQF
j_call: TRBJ2-1
clone_size: NA
v_call: TRBV5-1

cdr3_aa: ASTLAGLRTGNEQF
j_call: TRBJ2-1
clone_size: NA
v_call: TRBV7-2

cdr3_aa: AGSLPEDIQY
j_call: TRBJ2-4
clone_size: NA
v_call: TRBV5-1

cdr3_aa: ASSQETGGNQPQH
j_call: TRBJ1-5
clone_size: NA
v_call: TRBV18

cdr3_aa: ASSLEGTIYNSPLH
j_call: TRBJ1-6
clone_size: NA
v_call: TRBV5-1

cdr3_aa: ASSLLSSGLYEQY
j_call: TRBJ2-7
clone_size: NA
v_call: TRBV11-1

cdr3_aa: ASSFSVTGAPFQETQY
j_call: TRBJ2-5
clone_size: many
v_call: TRBV5-1

cdr3_aa: ASSYDRGRLGTDTQY
j_call: TRBJ2-3
clone_size: many
v_call: TRBV7-8

cdr3_aa: ASIGAGSYTEAF
j_call: TRBJ1-1
clone_size: NA
v_call: TRBV25-1

cdr3_aa: ASSYDRQGGQPQH
j_call: TRBJ1-5
clone_size: NA
v_call: TRBV6-2/TRBV6-3

cdr3_aa: ASRLAGGVQEQF
j_call: TRBJ2-1
clone_size: NA
v_call: TRBV5-1

cdr3_aa: ASSPKLYSGRLNTEAF
j_call: TRBJ1-1
clone_size: NA
v_call: TRBV7-9

cdr3_aa: ASSIESGSPYNEQF
j_call: TRBJ2-1
clone_size: NA
v_call: TRBV19

cdr3_aa: ASSLAAMNQETQY
j_call: TRBJ2-5
clone_size: few
v_call: TRBV7-9

cdr3_aa: ASSPQGGQGQPQH
j_call: TRBJ1-5
clone_size: NA
v_call: TRBV11-2

cdr3_aa: ASSTQGLPNTEAF
j_call: TRBJ1-1
clone_size: few
v_call: TRBV5-1

cdr3_aa: ASSIWGVHTGELF
j_call: TRBJ2-2
clone_size: NA
v_call: TRBV19

cdr3_aa: ASSQEGTRILEQY
j_call: TRBJ2-7
clone_size: once
v_call: TRBV4-1

cdr3_aa: ASSLGERRNEQF
j_call: TRBJ2-1
clone_size: few
v_call: TRBV7-9

cdr3_aa: ASSIVGGAYGYT
j_call: TRBJ1-2
clone_size: NA
v_call: TRBV19

cdr3_aa: ASMEAASYEQY
j_call: TRBJ2-7
clone_size: many
v_call: TRBV6-1

cdr3_aa: ASSSWGGDGNTIY
j_call: TRBJ1-3
clone_size: NA
v_call: TRBV12-3/TRBV12-4

cdr3_aa: ASSNLGGDTGELF
j_call: TRBJ2-2
clone_size: many
v_call: TRBV6-2/TRBV6-3

cdr3_aa: ATTSGPSYEQY
j_call: TRBJ2-7
clone_size: NA
v_call: TRBV12-3/TRBV12-4

cdr3_aa: ASSYGGSGTHEQY
j_call: TRBJ2-7
clone_size: NA
v_call: TRBV6-5

cdr3_aa: ASRSGNNQPQH
j_call: TRBJ1-5
clone_size: few
v_call: TRBV6-1

cdr3_aa: ASSQEWDNYNEQF
j_call: TRBJ2-1
clone_size: NA
v_call: TRBV4-3

cdr3_aa: ASSFAGGTTEAF
j_call: TRBJ1-1
clone_size: NA
v_call: TRBV11-2

cdr3_aa: ASSGLAGLLF
j_call: TRBJ2-1
clone_size: NA
v_call: TRBV10-1

cdr3_aa: ASSPLWGGATSGLANEQF
j_call: TRBJ2-1
clone_size: many
v_call: TRBV7-8

cdr3_aa: ASSPQGAGSNEQF
j_call: TRBJ2-1
clone_size: once
v_call: TRBV18

cdr3_aa: ASSVVVNTGELF
j_call: TRBJ2-2
clone_size: few
v_call: TRBV9

cdr3_aa: ASRYLTATEAF
j_call: TRBJ1-1
clone_size: many
v_call: TRBV6-2/TRBV6-3

cdr3_aa: SAQRGPTNEKLF
j_call: TRBJ1-4
clone_size: NA
v_call: TRBV20-1

cdr3_aa: SAVPLTGNYGYT
j_call: TRBJ1-2
clone_size: NA
v_call: TRBV20-1

cdr3_aa: SARQGSNTEAF
j_call: TRBJ1-1
clone_size: many
v_call: TRBV29-1

cdr3_aa: ASSSGVGDNTGELF
j_call: TRBJ2-2
clone_size: NA
v_call: TRBV7-6